The 9 T cell receptor beta chains given below trace back to one sample, sequenced in a study of early T cells in non-severe SARS-CoV-2 infection. In TCRdb, the 5' RACE reads were re-called with MiXCR into one record per CDR3 protein. The table has about 58,000 distinct CDR3 sequences, about 12% seen once. The sequencing input was whole blood. The receptor source for this set is an adult who was a healthcare worker with PCR-confirmed SARS-CoV-2 infection or an uninfected control (not recorded which).

Only a few counts were recorded for this clonotype. The chain joins TRBV5-4 to TRBJ2-7; the D call may be TRBD1 or TRBD2 (5 bases each). Between the trimmed V and J ends, which lost 2 bases and 0 bases, there was a span of 9 bases. CDR1 and CDR2 (germline): SGHNT, YYREEE (reference sequence). This CDR3 region has 14 residues. The CDR3 is CASSFPGPSYEQYF. The CDR3 region has the DNA TGTGCCAGCAGCTTTCCGGGGCCCTCCTACGAGCAGTACTTC.

This clonotype was picked up a small number of times. The chain links TRBV7-8 to TRBJ1-2, with TRBD1 identical over 7 bases. Looked up from germline, CDR1 is SGHVS and CDR2 is FQNEAQ. V dropped 0 bases and J dropped 0; count of bases not matched to a gene: 1. The CDR3 has 15 residues. Here the CDR3 DNA reads TGTGCCAGCAGCTTAGCAGACAGGGCTAACTATGGCTACACCTTC. Its translation is CASSLADRANYGYTF.

This clonotype was observed a handful of times. V gene TRBV5-8 combines with J gene TRBJ1-1; D not certain. The CDR3 is made up of 14 amino acids. V shed 0 bases and J shed 1 base, with 7 bases lying between them. The germline V gene encodes CDR1 SGHTS and CDR2 YDEGEE. The chain's CDR3 is CASSLGHPNTEAFF. The CDR3 DNA reads as TGTGCCAGCAGCTTGGGACATCCGAACACTGAAGCTTTCTTT.

This clonotype showed up just a few times. V and J are TRBV3-1 and TRBJ2-2; D perhaps matches TRBD1 (5 bases). This CDR3 contains 17 residues. V lost 3 bases and J lost 2, with 16 bases in between. CDR1 LGHDT and CDR2 YNNKEL come from the germline V gene (reference sequence). CDR3 sequence reads: CASSHGDRSRNTGELFF. The CDR3 coding sequence is TGTGCCAGCAGCCATGGTGACAGAAGCAGAAACACCGGGGAGCTGTTTTTT.

This clonotype was seen only a few times. The CDR3 DNA sequence: TGTGCCAGCAGCCCCCGACAGGGGGCATGGGAGCAGTTCTTC. It is translated as CASSPRQGAWEQFF. The gene calls are TRBV9 and TRBJ2-1; TRBD1 matches 10 bases. Germline assignment: CDR1 SGDLS and CDR2 YYNGEE. The CDR3 is 14 amino acids. After removal of 4 bases from V and 10 bases from J, the junction contained 8 bases not matched to a gene.

This sequence joins TRBV20-1 and TRBJ1-1, with D unclear. V was clipped by 2 bases and J by 7 bases, with 5 bases between them. Germline V lookup: CDR1 DFQATT, CDR2 SNEGSKA (reference sequence). There are 10 residues in the CDR3. This CDR3 is CSARRDEAFF. CDR3 in DNA: TGCAGTGCTAGAAGGGATGAAGCTTTCTTT.

In its sample, this clonotype was seen many times. This rearrangement joins TRBV6-5 to TRBJ1-5; no definite D call. There are 13 residues in the CDR3. V was clipped by 5 bases and J by 1 base, with 6 bases between them. The V gene's germline CDR1 is MNHEY and CDR2 SVGAGI. The CDR3, as DNA: TGTGCCAGCAGTGTACTAAGCAATCAGCCCCAGCATTTT. As protein: CASSVLSNQPQHF.

This chain links TRBV5-4 with TRBJ1-2; D is possibly TRBD1 (6 bases). Trimming pared 0 bases from V and 5 bases from J, leaving 11 bases between. The CDR3 has 14 residues. Germline CDR1 is SGHNT and CDR2 is YYREEE (reference sequence). The CDR3 here is CASSLDRVSYGYTF. The CDR3 nucleotides are TGTGCCAGCAGCTTGGACAGGGTTAGTTATGGCTACACCTTC.

The chain links TRBV7-6 to TRBJ2-1; 8 bases map to TRBD1. Trimming took 1 base from V and 6 from J; bases not matched to a gene: 2. This CDR3 contains 14 residues. The germline V gene encodes CDR1 SGHVS and CDR2 FNYEAQ. The CDR3 DNA follows: TGTGCCAGCAGCTTAGGGCAGGGGGCCAATGAGCAGTTCTTC. Its translation: CASSLGQGANEQFF.